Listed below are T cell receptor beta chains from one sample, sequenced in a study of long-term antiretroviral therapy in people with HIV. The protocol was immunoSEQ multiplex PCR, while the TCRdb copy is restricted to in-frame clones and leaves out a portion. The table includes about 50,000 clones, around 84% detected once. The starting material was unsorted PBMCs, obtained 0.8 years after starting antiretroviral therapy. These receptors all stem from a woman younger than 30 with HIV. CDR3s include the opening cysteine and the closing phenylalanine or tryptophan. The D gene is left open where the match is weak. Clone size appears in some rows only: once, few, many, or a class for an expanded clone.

CDR3 DNA: TGTGCCAGCAGTGATTTAGGGGCGCTCTCTGGAAACACCATATATTTT; CDR3 protein: CASSDLGALSGNTIYF; clone size: -; J gene: TRBJ1-3; V gene: TRBV25-1; CDR3 length: 16; D gene: -
CDR3 DNA: TGTGCCAGCAGCGAGGGACTTACGGGGTACAATGAGCAGTTCTTC; CDR3 protein: CASSEGLTGYNEQFF; clone size: -; J gene: TRBJ2-1; V gene: TRBV5-4; CDR3 length: 15; D gene: -
CDR3 DNA: TGTGCCAGTAGTACAGGACAGGCCGCGTACGAGCAGTACTTC; CDR3 protein: CASSTGQAAYEQYF; clone size: -; J gene: TRBJ2-7; V gene: TRBV19; CDR3 length: 14; D gene: TRBD1
CDR3 DNA: TGTGCCAGCAGCTTATGGGTGTGGGGAACCACCGGCCCCGGGGAGCTGTTTTTT; CDR3 protein: CASSLWVWGTTGPGELFF; clone size: -; J gene: TRBJ2-2; V gene: TRBV7-8; CDR3 length: 18; D gene: -
CDR3 DNA: TGCGCCAGCACCCCGGGGACAGGGTTCCACGAGCAGTACTTC; CDR3 protein: CASTPGTGFHEQYF; clone size: few; J gene: TRBJ2-7; V gene: TRBV10-1; CDR3 length: 14; D gene: TRBD1
CDR3 DNA: TGTGCCAGTTACCAGGGGACCCGAGATACGCAGTATTTT; CDR3 protein: CASYQGTRDTQYF; clone size: -; J gene: TRBJ2-3; V gene: TRBV27; CDR3 length: 13; D gene: -
CDR3 DNA: TGTGCCAGCAGCTTAAGACTAGGCGGCGGGGAGCTGTTTTTT; CDR3 protein: CASSLRLGGGELFF; clone size: -; J gene: TRBJ2-2; V gene: TRBV7-2; CDR3 length: 14; D gene: -
CDR3 DNA: TGTGCCAGCAGGAATGAGGGGACTCGTGGCAATCAGCCCCAGCATTTT; CDR3 protein: CASRNEGTRGNQPQHF; clone size: -; J gene: TRBJ1-5; V gene: TRBV28; CDR3 length: 16; D gene: -
CDR3 DNA: TGCAGCGTTTGCAACAGGGACAACACTGAAGCTTTCTTT; CDR3 protein: CSVCNRDNTEAFF; clone size: few; J gene: TRBJ1-1; V gene: TRBV29-1; CDR3 length: 13; D gene: -
CDR3 DNA: TGTGCCAGCGGACAGGGGGGCACAGATACGCAGTATTTT; CDR3 protein: CASGQGGTDTQYF; clone size: -; J gene: TRBJ2-3; V gene: TRBV6-1; CDR3 length: 13; D gene: TRBD1
CDR3 DNA: TGTGCCAGCAGCCCCGGCGGGACAGGCGTAGAAGAGACCCAGTACTTC; CDR3 protein: CASSPGGTGVEETQYF; clone size: -; J gene: TRBJ2-5; V gene: TRBV11-1; CDR3 length: 16; D gene: TRBD1
CDR3 DNA: TGTGCCAGCAGTGGGACTCCAAGGGGTGACGAGCAGTACTTC; CDR3 protein: CASSGTPRGDEQYF; clone size: -; J gene: TRBJ2-7; V gene: TRBV27; CDR3 length: 14; D gene: -
CDR3 DNA: TGCGCCAGCAGCTGGGGATTTAGCGAGCAGTACTTC; CDR3 protein: CASSWGFSEQYF; clone size: -; J gene: TRBJ2-7; V gene: TRBV5-1; CDR3 length: 12; D gene: -
CDR3 DNA: TGTGCCAGCAGTCTACAGGGAACCGGGGAGCTGTTTTTT; CDR3 protein: CASSLQGTGELFF; clone size: -; J gene: TRBJ2-2; V gene: TRBV27; CDR3 length: 13; D gene: -
CDR3 DNA: TGTGCCAGCAGCTTTAGGCTAGCGGGAGGTTCTTACGAGCAGTACTTC; CDR3 protein: CASSFRLAGGSYEQYF; clone size: once; J gene: TRBJ2-7; V gene: TRBV5-5; CDR3 length: 16; D gene: TRBD2
CDR3 DNA: TGTGCCAGTACCTACGGGTGGGGCGGACAGCCCCAGCATTTT; CDR3 protein: CASTYGWGGQPQHF; clone size: -; J gene: TRBJ1-5; V gene: TRBV19; CDR3 length: 14; D gene: -
CDR3 DNA: TGCAGCGTTCAAAGGGACCTAGACTCTGGGGCCAACGTCCTGACTTTC; CDR3 protein: CSVQRDLDSGANVLTF; clone size: -; J gene: TRBJ2-6; V gene: TRBV29-1; CDR3 length: 16; D gene: -
CDR3 DNA: TGTGCCAGCAGCGTACGGGATCGAGGATTCTCTGGAAACACCATATATTTT; CDR3 protein: CASSVRDRGFSGNTIYF; clone size: -; J gene: TRBJ1-3; V gene: TRBV9; CDR3 length: 17; D gene: -
CDR3 DNA: TGTGCCAGCAGCCCAATGGGACAGAGCAATCAGCCCCAGCATTTT; CDR3 protein: CASSPMGQSNQPQHF; clone size: -; J gene: TRBJ1-5; V gene: TRBV9; CDR3 length: 15; D gene: TRBD1
CDR3 DNA: TGTGCCAGTAGTTTGGGGGCAGGGGGAAGAGAGACCCAGTACTTC; CDR3 protein: CASSLGAGGRETQYF; clone size: -; J gene: TRBJ2-5; V gene: TRBV19; CDR3 length: 15; D gene: TRBD1
CDR3 DNA: TGTGCCAGCAGCTTAGGAGGCGGGAACTACGAGCAGTACTTC; CDR3 protein: CASSLGGGNYEQYF; clone size: -; J gene: TRBJ2-7; V gene: TRBV7-2; CDR3 length: 14; D gene: -
CDR3 DNA: TGTGCCACCAGCAGAGATCGTGAGGGGGTACGTGGCTACACCTTC; CDR3 protein: CATSRDREGVRGYTF; clone size: -; J gene: TRBJ1-2; V gene: TRBV15; CDR3 length: 15; D gene: -
CDR3 DNA: TGTGCTGCGACAGGGCCTTTTGTTGGTAACACCATATATTTT; CDR3 protein: CAATGPFVGNTIYF; clone size: -; J gene: TRBJ1-3; V gene: TRBV28; CDR3 length: 14; D gene: TRBD1
CDR3 DNA: TGTGCCAGCAGCGACGCAGTCGACAGGGGGTTCTATGAGCAGTTCTTC; CDR3 protein: CASSDAVDRGFYEQFF; clone size: -; J gene: TRBJ2-1; V gene: TRBV7-9; CDR3 length: 16; D gene: TRBD1
CDR3 DNA: TGTGCCAGCAGTGTCTTGATCGGGCCCGGAAAGAGGGGCTACACCTTC; CDR3 protein: CASSVLIGPGKRGYTF; clone size: -; J gene: TRBJ1-2; V gene: TRBV28; CDR3 length: 16; D gene: -
CDR3 DNA: TGTGCCAGCAGCAGAAAAAGGGACGGTCGATCGGGCGGTGAAAAACTGTTTTTT; CDR3 protein: CASSRKRDGRSGGEKLFF; clone size: -; J gene: TRBJ1-4; V gene: TRBV5-6; CDR3 length: 18; D gene: -